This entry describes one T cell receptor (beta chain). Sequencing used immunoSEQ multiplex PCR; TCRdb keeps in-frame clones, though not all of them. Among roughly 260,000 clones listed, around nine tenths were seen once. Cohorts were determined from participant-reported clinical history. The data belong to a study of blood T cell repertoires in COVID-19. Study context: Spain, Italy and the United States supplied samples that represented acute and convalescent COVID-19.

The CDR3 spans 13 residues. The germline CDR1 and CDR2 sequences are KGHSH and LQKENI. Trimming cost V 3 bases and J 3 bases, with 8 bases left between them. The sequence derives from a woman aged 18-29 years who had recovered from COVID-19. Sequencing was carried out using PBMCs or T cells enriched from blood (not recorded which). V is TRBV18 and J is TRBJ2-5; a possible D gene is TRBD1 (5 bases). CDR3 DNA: TGTGCCAGCTCACCTGTCAGGGAAGAGACCCAGTACTTC. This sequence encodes CASSPVREETQYF.